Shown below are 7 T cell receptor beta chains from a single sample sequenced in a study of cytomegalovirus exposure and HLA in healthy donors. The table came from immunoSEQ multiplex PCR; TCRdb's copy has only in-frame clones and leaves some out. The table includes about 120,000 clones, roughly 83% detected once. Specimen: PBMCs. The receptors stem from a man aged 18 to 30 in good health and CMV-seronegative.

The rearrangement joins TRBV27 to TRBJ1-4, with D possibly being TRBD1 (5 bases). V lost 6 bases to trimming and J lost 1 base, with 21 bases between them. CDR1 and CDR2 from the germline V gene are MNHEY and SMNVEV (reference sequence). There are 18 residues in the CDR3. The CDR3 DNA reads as TGTGCCAGCAGACGAGAACGGGGGTTTGGACAAACTAATGAAAAACTGTTTTTT. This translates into CASRRERGFGQTNEKLFF.

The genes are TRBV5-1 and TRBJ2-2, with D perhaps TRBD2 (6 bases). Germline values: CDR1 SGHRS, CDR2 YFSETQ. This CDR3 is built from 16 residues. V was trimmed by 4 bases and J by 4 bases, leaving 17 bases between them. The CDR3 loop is CASSDGRRGGTGELFF. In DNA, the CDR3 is TGCGCCAGCAGCGATGGTAGGAGGGGAGGCACCGGGGAGCTGTTTTTT.

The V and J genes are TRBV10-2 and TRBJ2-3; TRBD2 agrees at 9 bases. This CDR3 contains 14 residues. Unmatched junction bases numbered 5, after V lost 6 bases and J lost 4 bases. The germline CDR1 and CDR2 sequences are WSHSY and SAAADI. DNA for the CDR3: TGCGCCAGCAGAGAGATAGCGGGAGCAGATACGCAGTATTTT. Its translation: CASREIAGADTQYF.

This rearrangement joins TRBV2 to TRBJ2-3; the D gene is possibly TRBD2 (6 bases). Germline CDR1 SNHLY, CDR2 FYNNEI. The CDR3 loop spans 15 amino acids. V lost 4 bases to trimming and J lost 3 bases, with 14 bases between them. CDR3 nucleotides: TGTGCCAGCAGTGGGAGGGAGATCGGGACAGATACGCAGTATTTT. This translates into CASSGREIGTDTQYF.

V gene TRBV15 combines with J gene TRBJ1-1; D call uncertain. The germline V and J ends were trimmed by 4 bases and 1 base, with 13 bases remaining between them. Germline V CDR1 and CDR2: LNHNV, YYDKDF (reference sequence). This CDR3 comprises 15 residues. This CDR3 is CATSMFSDKNTEAFF. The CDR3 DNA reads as TGTGCCACCAGCATGTTTTCAGACAAGAACACTGAAGCTTTCTTT.

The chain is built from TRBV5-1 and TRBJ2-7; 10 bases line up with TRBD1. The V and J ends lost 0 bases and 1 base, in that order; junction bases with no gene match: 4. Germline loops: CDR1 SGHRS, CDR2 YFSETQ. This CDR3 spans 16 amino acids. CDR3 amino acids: CASSLGWGQGSYEQYF. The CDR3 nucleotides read TGCGCCAGCAGCTTGGGCTGGGGACAGGGGTCCTACGAGCAGTACTTC.

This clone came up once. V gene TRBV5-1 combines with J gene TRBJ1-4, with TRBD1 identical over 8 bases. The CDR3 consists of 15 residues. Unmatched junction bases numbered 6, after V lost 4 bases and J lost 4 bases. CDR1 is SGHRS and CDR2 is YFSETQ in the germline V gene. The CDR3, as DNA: TGCGCCAGCAGCCTAACAGGGGGTGGTAATGAAAAACTGTTTTTT. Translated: CASSLTGGGNEKLFF.